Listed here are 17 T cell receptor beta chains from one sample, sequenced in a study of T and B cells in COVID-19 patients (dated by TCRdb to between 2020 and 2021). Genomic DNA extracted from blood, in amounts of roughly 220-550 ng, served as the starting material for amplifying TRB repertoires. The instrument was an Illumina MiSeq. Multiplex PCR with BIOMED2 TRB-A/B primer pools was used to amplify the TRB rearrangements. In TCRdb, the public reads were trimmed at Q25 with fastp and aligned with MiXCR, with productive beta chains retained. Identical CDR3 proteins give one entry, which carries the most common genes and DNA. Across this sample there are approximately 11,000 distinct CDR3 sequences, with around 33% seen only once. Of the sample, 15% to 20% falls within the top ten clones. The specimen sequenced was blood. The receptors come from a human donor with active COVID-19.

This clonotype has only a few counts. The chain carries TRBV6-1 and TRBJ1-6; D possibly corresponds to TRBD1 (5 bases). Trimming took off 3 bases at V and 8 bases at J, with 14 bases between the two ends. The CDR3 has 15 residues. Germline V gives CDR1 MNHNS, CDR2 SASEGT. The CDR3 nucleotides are TGTGCCAGCAGTGAGACAGCCAGGGTGGATTCACCCCTCCACTTT. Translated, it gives CASSETARVDSPLHF.

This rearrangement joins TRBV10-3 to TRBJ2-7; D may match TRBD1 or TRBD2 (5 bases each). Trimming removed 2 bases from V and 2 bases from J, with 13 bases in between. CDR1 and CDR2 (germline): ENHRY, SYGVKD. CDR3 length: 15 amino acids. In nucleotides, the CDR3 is TGTGCCATCAGTGAGGGGACCCAAGGACCCTACGAGCAGTACTTC. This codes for CAISEGTQGPYEQYF.

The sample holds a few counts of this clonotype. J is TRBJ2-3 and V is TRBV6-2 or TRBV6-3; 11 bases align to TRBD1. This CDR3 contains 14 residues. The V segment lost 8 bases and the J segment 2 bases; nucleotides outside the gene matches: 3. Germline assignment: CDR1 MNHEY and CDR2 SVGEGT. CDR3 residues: CASQGQGDTDTQYF. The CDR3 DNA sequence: TGTGCCAGCCAGGGACAGGGGGACACAGATACGCAGTATTTT.

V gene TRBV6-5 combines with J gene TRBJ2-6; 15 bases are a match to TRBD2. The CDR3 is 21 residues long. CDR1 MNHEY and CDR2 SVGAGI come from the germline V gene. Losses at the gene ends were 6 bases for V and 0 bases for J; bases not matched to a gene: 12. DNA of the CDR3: TGTGCCAGCAGCCGACCCGGACTAGCGGGGGGGCCCGGCTCTGGGGCCAACGTCCTGACTTTC. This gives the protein CASSRPGLAGGPGSGANVLTF.

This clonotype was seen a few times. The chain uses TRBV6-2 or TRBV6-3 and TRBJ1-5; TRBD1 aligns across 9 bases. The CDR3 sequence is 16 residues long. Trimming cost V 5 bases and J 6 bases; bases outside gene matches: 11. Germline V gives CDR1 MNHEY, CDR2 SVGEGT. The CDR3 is CASSRLLDRGTQPQHF. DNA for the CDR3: TGTGCCAGCAGTCGACTTCTCGACAGGGGGACTCAGCCCCAGCATTTT.

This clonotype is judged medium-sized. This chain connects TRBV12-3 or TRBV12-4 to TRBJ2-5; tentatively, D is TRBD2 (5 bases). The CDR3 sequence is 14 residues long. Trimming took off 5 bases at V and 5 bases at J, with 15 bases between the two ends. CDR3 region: CASSLRVSLETQYF. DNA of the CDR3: TGTGCCAGCAGTCTGCGGGTGAGCTTGGAGACCCAGTACTTC.

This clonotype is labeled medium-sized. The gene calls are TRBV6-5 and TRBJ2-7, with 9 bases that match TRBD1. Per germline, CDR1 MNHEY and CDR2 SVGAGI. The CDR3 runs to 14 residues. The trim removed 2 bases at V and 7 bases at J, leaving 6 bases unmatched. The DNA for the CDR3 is TGTGCCAGCAGTTACGGAGGGACAGGGAAGGAGCAGTACTTC. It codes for CASSYGGTGKEQYF.

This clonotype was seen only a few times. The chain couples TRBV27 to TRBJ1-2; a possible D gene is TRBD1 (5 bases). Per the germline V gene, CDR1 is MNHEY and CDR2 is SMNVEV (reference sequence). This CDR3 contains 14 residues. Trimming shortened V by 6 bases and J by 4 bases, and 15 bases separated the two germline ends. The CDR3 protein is CASRDIRDGYGYTF. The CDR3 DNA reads TGTGCCAGCAGAGACATCCGGGACGGCTATGGCTACACCTTC.

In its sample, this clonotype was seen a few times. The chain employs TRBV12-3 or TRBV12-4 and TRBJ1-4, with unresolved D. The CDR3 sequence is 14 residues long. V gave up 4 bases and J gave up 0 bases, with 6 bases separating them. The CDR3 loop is CASSSAATNEKLFF. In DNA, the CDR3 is TGTGCCAGCAGTTCAGCAGCAACTAATGAAAAACTGTTTTTT.

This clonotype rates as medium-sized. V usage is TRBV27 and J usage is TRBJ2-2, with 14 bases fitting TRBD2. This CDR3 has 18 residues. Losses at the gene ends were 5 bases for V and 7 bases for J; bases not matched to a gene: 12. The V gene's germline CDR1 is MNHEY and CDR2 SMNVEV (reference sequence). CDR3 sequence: CASSTPSTSGGAGGELFF. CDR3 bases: TGTGCCAGCAGTACCCCGTCGACTAGCGGGGGGGCTGGCGGGGAGCTGTTTTTT.

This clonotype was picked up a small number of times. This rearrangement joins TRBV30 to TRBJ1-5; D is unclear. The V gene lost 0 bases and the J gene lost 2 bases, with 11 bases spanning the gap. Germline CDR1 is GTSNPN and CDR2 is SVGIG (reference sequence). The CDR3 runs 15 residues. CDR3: CAWSVWGRGNQPQHF. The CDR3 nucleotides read TGTGCCTGGAGTGTATGGGGAAGGGGCAATCAGCCCCAGCATTTT.

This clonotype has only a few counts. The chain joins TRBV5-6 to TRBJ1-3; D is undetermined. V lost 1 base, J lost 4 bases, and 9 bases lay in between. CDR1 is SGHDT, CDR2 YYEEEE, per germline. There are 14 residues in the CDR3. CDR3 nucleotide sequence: TGTGCCAGCAGCTTGAACAGTTACGGAAACACCATATATTTT. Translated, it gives CASSLNSYGNTIYF.

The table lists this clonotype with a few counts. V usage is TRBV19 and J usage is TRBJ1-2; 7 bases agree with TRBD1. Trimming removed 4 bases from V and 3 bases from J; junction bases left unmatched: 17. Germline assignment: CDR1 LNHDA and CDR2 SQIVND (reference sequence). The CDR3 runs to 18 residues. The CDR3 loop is CASSTQPRQGILDYGYTF. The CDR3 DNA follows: TGTGCCAGTAGTACCCAACCCCGACAGGGAATATTGGACTATGGCTACACCTTC.

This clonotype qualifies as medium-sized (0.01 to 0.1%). The CDR3 DNA reads TGTGCCTGGAAAGTCGCAGGGAGAGGCTATGGCTACACCTTC. This codes for CAWKVAGRGYGYTF. This chain connects TRBV30 to TRBJ1-2; a possible D gene is TRBD1 (5 bases). V was cut by 4 bases and J by 4 bases, with 16 bases left in between. Germline loops: CDR1 GTSNPN, CDR2 SVGIG (reference sequence). The CDR3 length is 14 residues. Drawing the rest from reference TRBV30 and TRBJ1-2, the complete variable domain is SQTIHQWPATLVQPVGSPLSLECTVEGTSNPNLYWYRQAAGRGLQLLFYSVGIGQISSEVPQNLSASRPQDRQFILSSKKLLLSDSGFYLCAWKVAGRGYGYTFGSGTRLTVV.

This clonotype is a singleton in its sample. This CDR3 reads CASSSGGATDTQYF. The DNA of the CDR3 is TGTGCCAGCAGTAGCGGGGGGGCAACAGATACGCAGTATTTT. V usage is TRBV6-5 and J usage is TRBJ2-3; TRBD2 matches 10 bases. Germline V CDR1 and CDR2: MNHEY, SVGAGI. The CDR3 has 14 amino acids. V dropped 5 bases and J dropped 3; count of bases not matched to a gene: 2.

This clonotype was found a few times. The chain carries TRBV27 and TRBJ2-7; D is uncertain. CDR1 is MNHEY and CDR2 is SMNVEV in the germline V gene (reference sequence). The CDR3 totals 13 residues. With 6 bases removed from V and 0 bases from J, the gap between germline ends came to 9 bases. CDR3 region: CASRPAGSYEQYF. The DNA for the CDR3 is TGTGCCAGCAGACCCGCCGGCTCCTACGAGCAGTACTTC.

DNA for the CDR3: TGCGCCAGCAGCGTGGACACCCAAGAGACCCAGTACTTC. The encoded protein is CASSVDTQETQYF. This chain connects TRBV5-1 to TRBJ2-5; possible D gene TRBD1, 5 bases. V lost 4 bases, J lost 1 base, and 8 bases lay in between. The CDR3 covers 13 residues. Looked up from germline, CDR1 is SGHRS and CDR2 is YFSETQ.